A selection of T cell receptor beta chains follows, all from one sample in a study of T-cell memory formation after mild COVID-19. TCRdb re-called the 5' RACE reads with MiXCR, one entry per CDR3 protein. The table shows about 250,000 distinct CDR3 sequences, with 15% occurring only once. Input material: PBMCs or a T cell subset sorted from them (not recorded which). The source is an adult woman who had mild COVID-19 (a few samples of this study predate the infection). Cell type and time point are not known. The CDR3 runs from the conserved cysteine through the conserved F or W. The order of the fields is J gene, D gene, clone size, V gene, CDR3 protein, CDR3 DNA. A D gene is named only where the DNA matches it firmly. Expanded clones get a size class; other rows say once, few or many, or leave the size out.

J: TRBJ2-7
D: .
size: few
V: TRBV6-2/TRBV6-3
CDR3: CASRRLPYEQYF
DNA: TGTGCCAGCAGGCGCCTTCCCTACGAGCAGTACTTC

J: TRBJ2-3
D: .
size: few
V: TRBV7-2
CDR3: CASSLDGVSTDTQYF
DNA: TGTGCCAGCAGCTTAGATGGGGTCAGCACAGATACGCAGTATTTT

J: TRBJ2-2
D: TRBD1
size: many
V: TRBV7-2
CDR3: CASSNRGMPLTGELFF
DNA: TGTGCCAGCAGCAACAGGGGAATGCCACTCACCGGGGAGCTGTTTTTT

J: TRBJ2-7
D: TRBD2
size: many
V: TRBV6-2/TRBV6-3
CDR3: CASSGRAYEQYF
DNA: TGTGCCAGTAGCGGGAGGGCCTACGAGCAGTACTTC

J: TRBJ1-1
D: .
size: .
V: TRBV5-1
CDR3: CASSFREVGSEAFF
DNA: TGCGCCAGCAGCTTCAGGGAGGTGGGCTCTGAAGCTTTCTTT

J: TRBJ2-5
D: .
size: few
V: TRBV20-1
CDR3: CSADGEGGETQYF
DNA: TGCAGTGCTGATGGGGAAGGGGGAGAGACCCAGTACTTC

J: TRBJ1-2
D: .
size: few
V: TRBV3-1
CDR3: CASSQDGRGVYGYTF
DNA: TGTGCCAGCAGCCAAGATGGCAGGGGAGTCTATGGCTACACCTTC

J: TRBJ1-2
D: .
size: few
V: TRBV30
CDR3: CAWNQGLTRGYTF
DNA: TGTGCCTGGAATCAGGGCCTGACGAGAGGCTACACCTTC

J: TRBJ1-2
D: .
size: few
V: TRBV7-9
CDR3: CASSLEAEAGYTF
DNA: TGTGCCAGCAGCTTAGAAGCTGAAGCGGGCTACACCTTC

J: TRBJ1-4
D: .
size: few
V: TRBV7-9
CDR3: CASSLVVARQGDLLKEKLFF
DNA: TGTGCCAGCAGCTTAGTAGTGGCTCGCCAGGGAGACTTGTTAAAGGAAAAACTGTTTTTT

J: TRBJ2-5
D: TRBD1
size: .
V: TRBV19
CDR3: CASSFRQGGDQTQYF
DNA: TGTGCCAGTAGTTTCCGACAGGGTGGGGATCAGACCCAGTACTTC

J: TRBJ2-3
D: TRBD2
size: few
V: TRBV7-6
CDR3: CASSSPAGGTDTQYF
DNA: TGTGCCAGCAGCTCCCCAGCCGGGGGGACAGATACGCAGTATTTT

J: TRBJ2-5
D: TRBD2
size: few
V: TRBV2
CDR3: CASRIAGALETQYF
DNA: TGTGCCAGCAGGATAGCGGGGGCGCTGGAGACCCAGTACTTC

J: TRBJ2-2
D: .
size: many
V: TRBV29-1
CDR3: CSVGVNTGELFF
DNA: TGCAGCGTTGGGGTGAACACCGGGGAGCTGTTTTTT

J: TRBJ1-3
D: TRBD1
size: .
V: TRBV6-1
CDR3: CASSPLTGRGNTIYF
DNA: TGTGCCAGCAGTCCGCTGACAGGGAGGGGAAACACCATATATTTT

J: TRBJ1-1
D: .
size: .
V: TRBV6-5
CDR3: CASSRGVEAFF
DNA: TGTGCCAGCAGCCGAGGGGTTGAAGCTTTCTTT

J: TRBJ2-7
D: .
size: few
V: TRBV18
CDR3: CASSFSERYEQYF
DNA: TGTGCCAGCTCATTCTCCGAGAGATACGAGCAGTACTTC

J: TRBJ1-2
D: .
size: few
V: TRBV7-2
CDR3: CASSPGYGGGYTF
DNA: TGTGCCAGCAGCCCAGGGTATGGAGGTGGCTACACCTTC

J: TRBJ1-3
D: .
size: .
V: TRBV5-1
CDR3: CASSRGTLRDF
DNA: TGCGCCAGCAGCCGCGGGACACTTCGGGATTTT

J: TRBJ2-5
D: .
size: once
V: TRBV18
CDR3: CASSPQGILSETQYF
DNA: TGTGCCAGCTCACCACAGGGGATTCTATCGGAGACCCAGTACTTC

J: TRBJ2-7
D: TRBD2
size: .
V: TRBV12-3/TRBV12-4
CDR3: CASSSRTSGNHEQYF
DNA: TGTGCCAGCAGTTCCCGGACTAGCGGGAACCACGAGCAGTACTTC

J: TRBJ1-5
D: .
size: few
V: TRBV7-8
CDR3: CASSLDYRRSNQPQHF
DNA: TGTGCCAGCAGCTTAGACTATCGACGGAGCAATCAGCCCCAGCATTTT

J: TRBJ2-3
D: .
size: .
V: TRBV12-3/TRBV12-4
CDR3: CASSLVRNPKGDTQYF
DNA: TGTGCCAGCAGTTTAGTCAGAAACCCAAAGGGGGATACGCAGTATTTT

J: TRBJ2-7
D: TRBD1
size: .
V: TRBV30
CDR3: CAWSEVRDRGQYF
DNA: TGTGCCTGGAGCGAGGTCCGGGACAGAGGGCAGTACTTC

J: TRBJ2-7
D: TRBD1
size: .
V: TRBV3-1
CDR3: CASSHRDRGPGEQYF
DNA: TGTGCCAGCAGCCACCGGGACAGGGGTCCGGGCGAGCAGTACTTC

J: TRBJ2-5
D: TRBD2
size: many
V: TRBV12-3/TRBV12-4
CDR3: CASSWTSGRQETQYF
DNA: TGTGCCAGCAGTTGGACTAGCGGGAGGCAAGAGACCCAGTACTTC

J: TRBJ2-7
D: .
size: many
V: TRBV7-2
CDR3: CASSSTGTGVREQYF
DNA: TGTGCCAGCAGCTCGACCGGGACTGGCGTTCGAGAGCAGTACTTC

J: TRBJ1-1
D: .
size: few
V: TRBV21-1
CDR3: CANDGNTEAFF
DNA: TGTGCCAATGACGGGAACACTGAAGCTTTCTTT

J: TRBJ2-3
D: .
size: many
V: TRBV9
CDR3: CASSYQTHLTDTQYF
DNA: TGTGCCAGCAGCTATCAGACGCACCTCACAGATACGCAGTATTTT

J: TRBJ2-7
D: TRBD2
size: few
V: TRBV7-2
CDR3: CASSLPIAGGHSYEQYF
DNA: TGTGCCAGCAGCTTACCTATAGCGGGAGGTCATAGCTACGAGCAGTACTTC

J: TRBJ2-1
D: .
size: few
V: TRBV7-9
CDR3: CASSPGSPYNEQFF
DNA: TGTGCCAGCAGCCCCGGAAGTCCCTACAATGAGCAGTTCTTC

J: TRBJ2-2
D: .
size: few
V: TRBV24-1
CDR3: CAAAGTPRGELFF
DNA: TGTGCCGCTGCCGGGACTCCGAGGGGGGAGCTGTTTTTT

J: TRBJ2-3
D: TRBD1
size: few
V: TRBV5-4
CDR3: CASSSPRDRGLDTQYF
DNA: TGTGCCAGCAGCTCCCCTCGGGACAGGGGGTTGGATACGCAGTATTTT

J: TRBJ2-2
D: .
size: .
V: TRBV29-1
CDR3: CSVWGRSPGELFF
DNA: TGCAGCGTTTGGGGCAGGTCACCCGGGGAGCTGTTTTTT

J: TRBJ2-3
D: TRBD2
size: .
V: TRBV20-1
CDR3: CSANLLAGQVTDTQYF
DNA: TGCAGTGCTAATCTCCTAGCGGGCCAAGTCACAGATACGCAGTATTTT

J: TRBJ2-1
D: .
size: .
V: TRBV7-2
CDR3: CASSLVWRLLVSEGEQFF
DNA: TGTGCCAGCAGCTTAGTTTGGCGACTGCTGGTTTCAGAGGGTGAGCAGTTCTTC

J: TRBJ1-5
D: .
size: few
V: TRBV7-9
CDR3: CASSLTGRGNQPQHF
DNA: TGTGCCAGCAGCTTGACTGGGAGGGGCAATCAGCCCCAGCATTTT

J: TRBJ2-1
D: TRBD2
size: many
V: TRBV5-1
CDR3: CASHRDAGTSGRGRQFF
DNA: TGCGCCAGCCACCGAGACGCCGGGACTAGCGGGAGGGGAAGGCAGTTCTTC

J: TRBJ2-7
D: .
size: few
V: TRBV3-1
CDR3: CASSQDLISYEQYF
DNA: TGTGCCAGCAGCCAAGATTTGATCTCCTACGAGCAGTACTTC

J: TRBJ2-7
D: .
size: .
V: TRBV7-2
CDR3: CASSFPRRLEETGEQYF
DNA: TGTGCCAGCAGCTTTCCTCGTAGACTGGAAGAGACTGGCGAGCAGTACTTC

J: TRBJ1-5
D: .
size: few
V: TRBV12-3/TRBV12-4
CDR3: CASSFSGEGNQPQHF
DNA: TGTGCCAGCAGTTTCTCGGGGGAAGGCAATCAGCCCCAGCATTTT

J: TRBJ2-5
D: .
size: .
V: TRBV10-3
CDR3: CAISDQETQYF
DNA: TGTGCCATCAGCGATCAAGAGACCCAGTACTTC

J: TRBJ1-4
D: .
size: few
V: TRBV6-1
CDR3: CASSGVLNEKLFF
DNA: TGTGCCAGCAGTGGAGTACTTAATGAAAAACTGTTTTTT

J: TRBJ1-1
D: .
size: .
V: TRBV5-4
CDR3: CASSLNRHWGAFF
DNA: TGTGCCAGCAGCTTGAATAGACACTGGGGAGCTTTCTTT

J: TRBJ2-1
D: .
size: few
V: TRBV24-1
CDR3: CATSDLWSGNEQFF
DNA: TGTGCCACCAGTGATTTATGGTCGGGAAATGAGCAGTTCTTC

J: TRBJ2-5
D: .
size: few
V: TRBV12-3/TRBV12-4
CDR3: CASSRDPKTQYF
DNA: TGTGCCAGCAGCCGGGATCCGAAGACCCAGTACTTC

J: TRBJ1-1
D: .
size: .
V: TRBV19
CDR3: CASKSPNSPMNTEAFF
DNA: TGTGCCAGTAAATCTCCCAATTCCCCGATGAACACTGAAGCTTTCTTT

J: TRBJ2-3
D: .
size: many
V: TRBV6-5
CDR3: CASSRGRTDTQYF
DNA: TGTGCCAGCAGCCGGGGGCGCACAGATACGCAGTATTTT

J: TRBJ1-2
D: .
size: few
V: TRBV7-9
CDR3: CASSLAGIGYGYTF
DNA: TGTGCCAGCAGCTTAGCAGGGATAGGGTATGGCTACACCTTC

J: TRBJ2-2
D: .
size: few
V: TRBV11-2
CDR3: CASSFRATGELFF
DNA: TGTGCCAGCAGCTTTCGAGCAACCGGGGAGCTGTTTTTT

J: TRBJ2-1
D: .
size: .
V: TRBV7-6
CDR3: CASSSSGTLPRGHEQFF
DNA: TGTGCCAGCAGCTCCTCCGGGACGCTCCCCCGAGGACATGAGCAGTTCTTC

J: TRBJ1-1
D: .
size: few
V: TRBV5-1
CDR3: CASSLGFSLNTEAFF
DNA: TGCGCCAGCAGCTTGGGGTTCAGTCTTAACACTGAAGCTTTCTTT